Each of the 9 T cell receptor beta chains below was sequenced from the same sample in a study of T cells after yellow fever vaccination. TCRdb redid the calling of the 5' RACE reads with MiXCR, one entry per CDR3 protein. The sample has around 180,000 distinct CDR3 sequences, 5.5% to 7.5% seen once. The sequenced sample was CD4+ T cells sorted from PBMCs, obtained on the day of the first yellow fever vaccination. The receptors originated from a man aged 18-30 years who received the YFV17D yellow fever vaccine.

About this clonotype: A much larger clone differs from this one at a single base, so this may be a read error. The chain joins TRBV12-3 or TRBV12-4 to TRBJ2-2; the match to TRBD2 covers 13 bases. CDR3 length equals 17 residues. CDR3 protein: CSSTLTSGGSNTGELFF. In DNA, the CDR3 is TGTTCCAGCACCCTGACTAGCGGGGGGTCGAACACCGGGGAGCTGTTTTTT.

This clonotype showed up many times. The chain recombines TRBV7-6 with TRBJ2-1, with D maybe TRBD2 (5 bases). Germline V gives CDR1 SGHVS, CDR2 FNYEAQ. Trimming left V 2 bases short and J 7 bases short, with 9 bases between. CDR3 length equals 13 residues. The CDR3 region is CASSLIGGNEQFF. CDR3 nucleotides: TGTGCCAGCAGCTTAATAGGCGGGAATGAGCAGTTCTTC.

The chain couples TRBV10-1 to TRBJ2-3; D is unresolved. Trimming took 8 bases from V and 5 from J, leaving 11 bases between them. Germline V gene data show CDR1 as WNHNN and CDR2 as SYGVQD (reference sequence). The CDR3 covers 12 residues. Here the CDR3 reads CASGSGRDTQYF. The CDR3 region has the DNA TGCGCCAGCGGCTCCGGTCGAGATACGCAGTATTTT.

The chain recombines TRBV5-1 with TRBJ2-3; 12 positions match TRBD2. Trimming cost V 4 bases and J 1 base; bases outside gene matches: 7. CDR1 is SGHRS, CDR2 YFSETQ, per germline. CDR3 length: 17 residues. The CDR3 spells CASSRPRTSGGTDTQYF. For the CDR3, the DNA is TGCGCCAGCAGCCGGCCAAGGACTAGCGGGGGCACAGATACGCAGTATTTT.

This clonotype showed up just a few times. This may come from a read error, since a much larger clone is one base off. The chain couples TRBV9 to TRBJ2-3, with D hard to call. The V and J ends lost 4 bases and 2 bases respectively, with 8 bases between them. The CDR3 spans 13 residues. From germline, CDR1 is SGDLS and CDR2 YYNGEE. The CDR3 DNA sequence: TGTGCCAGCAGCCCCAACCCCACAGATACGCAGTATTTT. It is translated as CASSPNPTDTQYF.

The genes are TRBV4-3 and TRBJ1-6; D unclear. Germline V CDR1 and CDR2: LGHNA, YSLEER. Trimming removed 1 base at V and 5 bases at J, with 12 bases between. The CDR3 has 16 amino acids. The CDR3 protein is CASSQGLPNDNSPLHF. The CDR3 coding sequence is TGCGCCAGCAGCCAAGGGTTGCCTAACGATAATTCACCCCTCCACTTT.

This clonotype was found a few times. V usage is TRBV5-1 and J usage is TRBJ2-5; perhaps D is TRBD1 or TRBD2 (6 bases each). Between the trimmed V and J ends, which lost 5 bases and 5 bases, there was a span of 16 bases. This CDR3 is built from 14 residues. The germline V gene has CDR1 SGHRS and CDR2 YFSETQ. The CDR3: CASRWRGEAETQYF. CDR3 DNA: TGCGCCAGCAGATGGAGGGGGGAGGCGGAGACCCAGTACTTC.

This clonotype was counted at least ten times. V is TRBV14 and J is TRBJ2-1; D perhaps matches TRBD1 (5 bases). The germline CDR1 and CDR2 sequences are SGHDN and FVKESK. The CDR3 runs 14 residues. The ends were cut back, 1 base at V and 2 bases at J, with 6 bases in the middle. The CDR3 nucleotides are TGTGCCAGCAGCCAAGGGGGCCCCTACAATGAGCAGTTCTTC. It encodes CASSQGGPYNEQFF.

Ten or more counts support this clonotype. This rearrangement joins TRBV20-1 to TRBJ1-1; D possibly corresponds to TRBD1 (6 bases). The V and J ends lost 3 bases and 1 base respectively, with 15 bases between them. CDR1 DFQATT and CDR2 SNEGSKA come from the germline V gene (reference sequence). CDR3 length: 15 amino acids. CDR3 in DNA: TGCAGTGCTAGCCCGGGACACTCATCGAACACTGAAGCTTTCTTT. The encoded protein is CSASPGHSSNTEAFF.